This TCR beta chain was captured by sequencing in a study of T cell changes during pregnancy in multiple sclerosis. Profiling relied on immunoSEQ multiplex PCR, and the TCRdb table lists in-frame clones only, not all of them. Of over 30,000 clones listed, roughly 89% are singletons. Germline V gene data show CDR1 as SEHNR and CDR2 as FQNEAQ (reference sequence). The CDR3 contains 17 residues. The ends lost 5 bases at V and 1 base at J; junction bases unmatched: 13. The sequence was collected from a female donor in good health, enrolled as a control in a pregnancy study. This sequence joins TRBV7-9 and TRBJ2-5; 7 bases align to TRBD1. The sequences come from CD4+ T cells from peripheral blood mononuclear cells, collected in the second trimester of pregnancy. The DNA for the CDR3 is TGTGCCAGCAGCCCCCGAAACAGGGGATATGGCCAAGAGACCCAGTACTTC. This sequence encodes CASSPRNRGYGQETQYF. The full variable domain, rest sourced from reference TRBV7-9 and TRBJ2-5, is DTGVSQNPRHKITKRGQNVTFRCDPISEHNRLYWYRQTLGQGPEFLTYFQNEAQLEKSRLLSDRFSAERPKGSFSTLEIQRTEQGDSAMYLCASSPRNRGYGQETQYFGPGTRLLVL.